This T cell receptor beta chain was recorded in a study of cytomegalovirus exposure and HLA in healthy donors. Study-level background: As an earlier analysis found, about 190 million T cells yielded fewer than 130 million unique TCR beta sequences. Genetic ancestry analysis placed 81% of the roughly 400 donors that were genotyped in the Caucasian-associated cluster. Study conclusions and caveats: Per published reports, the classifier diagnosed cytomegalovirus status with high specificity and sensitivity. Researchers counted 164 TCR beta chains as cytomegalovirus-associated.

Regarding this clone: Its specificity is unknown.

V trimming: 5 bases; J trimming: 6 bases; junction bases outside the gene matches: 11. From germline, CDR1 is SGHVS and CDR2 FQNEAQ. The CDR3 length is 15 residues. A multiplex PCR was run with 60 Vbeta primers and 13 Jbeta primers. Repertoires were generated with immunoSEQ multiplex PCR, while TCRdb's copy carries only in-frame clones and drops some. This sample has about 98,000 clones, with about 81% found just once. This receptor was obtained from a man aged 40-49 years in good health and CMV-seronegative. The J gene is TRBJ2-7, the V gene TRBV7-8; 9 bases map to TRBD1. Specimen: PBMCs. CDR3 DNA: TGTGCCAGCAGCAGAGCCCTGGGACAGGGCCGCGAGCAGTACTTC. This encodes CASSRALGQGREQYF.